The clone carrying this T cell receptor (beta chain) was seen many times. The sample belongs to a study of human T cells and chemical hapten exposure. One entry per CDR3 protein, called by TCRdb with MiXCR from the RACE reads. The data contain more than 250,000 distinct CDR3 sequences, about 9% of them seen just once; the ten biggest clones take up approximately 2.3%. Time point here: pre-sensitization, week 0. Treatment specified: therapeutic diphenylcyclopropenone sensitization with weekly scalp DPC. The germline gives CDR1 MNHEY, CDR2 SVGEGT. Losses at the gene ends were 4 bases for V and 4 bases for J; bases not matched to a gene: 5. The CDR3 covers 14 residues.

This specimen was whole blood, taken in connection with sensitization to the hapten diphenylcyclopropenone (DPC). This chain uses TRBV6-2 or TRBV6-3 with TRBJ1-2; 8 bases line up with TRBD1. The clonotype originates from a woman aged 40 to 50 with alopecia areata. Some clones in this sample may be carry-over from other donors' samples. CDR3 sequence (DNA): TGTGCCAGCAGTTTCCAGGGGGCGGTCTATGGCTACACCTTC. Its translation: CASSFQGAVYGYTF.